Below, 16 T cell receptor beta chains from the same sample are listed, as sequenced in a study of cytomegalovirus exposure and HLA in healthy donors. 13 Jbeta primers and 60 Vbeta primers were used for the PCR. Clones were read by immunoSEQ multiplex PCR, and TCRdb kept only the in-frame ones, dropping some. The sample lists hundreds of thousands of clones, roughly 85% seen once, with 1.8% in the top ten. The specimen sequenced was PBMCs. All receptors come from a male donor in good health and CMV-seronegative.

This chain connects TRBV6-5 to TRBJ1-5, with 8 bases that match TRBD1. From germline, CDR1 is MNHEY and CDR2 SVGAGI. V dropped 6 bases and J dropped 3; count of bases not matched to a gene: 7. The CDR3 is 15 residues long. The chain's CDR3 is CASSPDRGANQPQHF. CDR3 nucleotides: TGTGCCAGCAGCCCTGACAGGGGAGCCAATCAGCCCCAGCATTTT.

The chain couples TRBV5-6 to TRBJ2-1; D is perhaps TRBD2 (6 bases). This CDR3 contains 16 residues. V was pared by 0 bases and J by 3 bases, with 13 bases between. Per germline, CDR1 SGHDT and CDR2 YYEEEE. The CDR3 nucleotides read TGTGCCAGCAGCTTGGGGGGGGATGCGATCTACAATGAGCAGTTCTTC. It encodes CASSLGGDAIYNEQFF.

V usage is TRBV7-8 and J usage is TRBJ2-7; perhaps TRBD2 as D (6 bases). V was pared by 4 bases and J by 5 bases, with 15 bases between. This CDR3 comprises 14 residues. CDR1 is SGHVS, CDR2 FQNEAQ, per germline. The CDR3 loop reads CASSSRGARDEQYF. In nucleotides, the CDR3 is TGTGCCAGCAGCTCCCGCGGGGCGCGCGACGAGCAGTACTTC.

For the CDR3, the DNA is TGTGCCAGCAGCAGACGGACAGGTGGCAATGGCTACACCTTC. Translated: CASSRRTGGNGYTF. V usage is TRBV9 and J usage is TRBJ1-2; the match to TRBD1 covers 7 bases. The CDR3 is 14 amino acids. The V gene's germline CDR1 is SGDLS and CDR2 YYNGEE. V gave up 4 bases and J gave up 6 bases; unmatched junction bases: 9. Looking up the rest from reference TRBV9 and TRBJ1-2 gives the full variable domain: DSGVTQTPKHLITATGQRVTLRCSPRSGDLSVYWYQQSLDQGLQFLIQYYNGEERAKGNILERFSAQQFPDLHSELNLSSLELGDSALYFCASSRRTGGNGYTFGSGTRLTVV.

The chain combines TRBV15 with TRBJ1-1; D gene unclear. Germline values: CDR1 LNHNV, CDR2 YYDKDF (reference sequence). Trimming left V 1 base short and J 2 bases short, with 14 bases between. This CDR3 has 16 amino acids. The CDR3 region has the DNA TGTGCCACCAGCAGAGCGAGCTTACAGACAAACACTGAAGCTTTCTTT. Translating it yields CATSRASLQTNTEAFF.

The chain employs TRBV30 and TRBJ1-4; 7 nucleotides agree with TRBD1. This CDR3 has 14 residues. V lost 0 bases to trimming and J lost 8 bases; unmatched junction nucleotides: 6. CDR1 is GTSNPN, CDR2 SVGIG, per germline (reference sequence). This CDR3 reads CAWSVRGGEEKLFF. The DNA for the CDR3 is TGTGCCTGGAGTGTACGAGGGGGCGAGGAAAAACTGTTTTTT. Drawing the rest from reference TRBV30 and TRBJ1-4, the complete variable domain is SQTIHQWPATLVQPVGSPLSLECTVEGTSNPNLYWYRQAAGRGLQLLFYSVGIGQISSEVPQNLSASRPQDRQFILSSKKLLLSDSGFYLCAWSVRGGEEKLFFGSGTQLSVL.

CDR3 region: CASSFRRTNTEAFF. CDR3 sequence (DNA): TGTGCCAGCAGCTTTCGGCGGACTAACACTGAAGCTTTCTTT. The chain joins TRBV7-8 to TRBJ1-1; D uncertain. CDR1 is SGHVS, CDR2 FQNEAQ, per germline. The CDR3 is 14 amino acids. The V end was cut by 3 bases, the J end by 2 bases, with 10 bases between. Filled out from reference TRBV7-8 and TRBJ1-1, the complete variable domain reads GAGVSQSPRYKVAKRGQDVALRCDPISGHVSLFWYQQALGQGPEFLTYFQNEAQLDKSGLPSDRFFAERPEGSVSTLKIQRTQQEDSAVYLCASSFRRTNTEAFFGQGTRLTVV.

The V gene is TRBV7-2, the J gene TRBJ1-3; D not certain. CDR3 length: 16 amino acids. Germline loops: CDR1 SGHTA, CDR2 FQGNSA. V lost 2 bases, J lost 0 bases, and 11 bases lay in between. This CDR3 reads CASSLIPQFSGNTIYF. The CDR3 DNA is TGTGCCAGCAGCTTAATCCCCCAGTTCTCTGGAAACACCATATATTTT.

The gene calls are TRBV5-6 and TRBJ2-7, with D tentatively TRBD1 (6 bases). V gave up 0 bases and J gave up 3 bases, with 7 bases separating them. This CDR3 comprises 13 residues. Germline V gene sequence: CDR1 SGHDT, CDR2 YYEEEE. The CDR3 DNA reads TGTGCCAGCAGCTTGGTACAGGGCTACGAGCAGTACTTC. This gives the protein CASSLVQGYEQYF.

J is TRBJ2-1 and V is TRBV4-2, with 9 bases identical to TRBD2. This CDR3 is 18 amino acids long. V shed 0 bases, J shed 10 bases, and the junction held 16 bases outside the gene matches. CDR1 is LGHNA, CDR2 YNFKEQ, per germline. CDR3: CASSQEGRGRGGTGEQFF. DNA for the CDR3: TGTGCCAGCAGCCAAGAAGGCAGAGGGCGGGGGGGCACGGGAGAGCAGTTCTTC.

The V gene is TRBV28, the J gene TRBJ1-1; D may be TRBD1 (5 bases). This CDR3 is built from 11 residues. CDR1 is MDHEN and CDR2 is SYDVKM in the germline V gene. The V end was cut by 11 bases, the J end by 1 base, with 8 bases between. The CDR3 loop is CAWGGNTEAFF. DNA of the CDR3: TGTGCCTGGGGGGGGAACACTGAAGCTTTCTTT.

The gene calls are TRBV7-3 and TRBJ2-2, with 9 bases lining up with TRBD2. This CDR3 contains 15 residues. Per germline, CDR1 SGHTA and CDR2 FQGTGA. V was pared by 5 bases and J by 4 bases, with 5 bases of the junction left unmatched. The CDR3 reads CASSPPGLATGELFF. The CDR3 DNA is TGTGCCAGCAGCCCCCCGGGACTAGCCACCGGGGAGCTGTTTTTT.

The chain is built from TRBV6-6 and TRBJ2-7; D is possibly TRBD1 (5 bases). The V end lost 6 bases, the J end lost 5 bases, and 17 bases lay between the germline ends. Germline CDR1 is MNHNY and CDR2 is SVGAGI (reference sequence). The CDR3 consists of 14 residues. In nucleotides, the CDR3 is TGTGCCAGCAGAGCACCCCAGGGAAAGGACGAGCAGTACTTC. Protein: CASRAPQGKDEQYF.

The chain has TRBV15 and TRBJ1-2; D call uncertain. Trimming pared 1 base from V and 5 bases from J, leaving 8 bases between. This CDR3 region has 13 residues. The germline CDR1 and CDR2 sequences are LNHNV and YYDKDF (reference sequence). In DNA form, the CDR3 reads TGTGCCACCAGCAGAGCGTACGGGTATGGCTACACCTTC. Translated, it gives CATSRAYGYGYTF.

This clone turned up a few times. The chain couples TRBV27 to TRBJ2-7, with D possibly TRBD2 on 5 matching bases. The V and J ends lost 8 bases and 0 bases respectively, with 11 bases between them. This CDR3 contains 13 residues. Germline V gene data show CDR1 as MNHEY and CDR2 as SMNVEV (reference sequence). Here the CDR3 reads CASSSGSSYEQYF. In DNA form, the CDR3 reads TGTGCCAGCTCTTCGGGAAGCTCCTACGAGCAGTACTTC.

This clone was counted once. J is TRBJ2-3 and V is TRBV19; tentative D call: TRBD2 (6 bases). V was pared by 4 bases and J by 2 bases, with 16 bases between. CDR1 is LNHDA, CDR2 SQIVND, per germline (reference sequence). The CDR3 is made up of 16 amino acids. The CDR3 bases are TGTGCCAGTAGTAACCAAGGACGGAGGGTCACAGATACGCAGTATTTT. This translates into CASSNQGRRVTDTQYF.